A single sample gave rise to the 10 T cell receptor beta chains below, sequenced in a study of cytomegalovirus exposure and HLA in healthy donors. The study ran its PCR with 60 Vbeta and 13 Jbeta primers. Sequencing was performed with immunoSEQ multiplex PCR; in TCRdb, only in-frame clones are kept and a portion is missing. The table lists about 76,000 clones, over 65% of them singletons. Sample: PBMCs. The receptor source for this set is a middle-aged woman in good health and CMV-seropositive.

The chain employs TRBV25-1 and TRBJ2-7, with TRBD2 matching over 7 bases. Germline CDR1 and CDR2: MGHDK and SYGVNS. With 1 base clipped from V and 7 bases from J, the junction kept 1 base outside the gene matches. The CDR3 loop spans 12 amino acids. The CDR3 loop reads CASSEWGGEQYF. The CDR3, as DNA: TGTGCCAGCAGTGAATGGGGGGGGGAGCAGTACTTC.

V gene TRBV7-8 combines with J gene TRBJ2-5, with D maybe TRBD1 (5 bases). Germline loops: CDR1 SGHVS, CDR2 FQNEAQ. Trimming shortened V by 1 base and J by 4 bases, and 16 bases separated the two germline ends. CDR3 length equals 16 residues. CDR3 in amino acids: CASSLELSWGGETQYF. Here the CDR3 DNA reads TGTGCCAGCAGCTTAGAGTTATCTTGGGGCGGAGAGACCCAGTACTTC.

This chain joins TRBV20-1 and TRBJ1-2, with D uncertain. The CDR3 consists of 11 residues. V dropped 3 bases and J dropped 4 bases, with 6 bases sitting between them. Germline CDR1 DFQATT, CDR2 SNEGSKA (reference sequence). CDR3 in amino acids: CSASSPYGYTF. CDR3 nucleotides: TGCAGTGCTAGTAGCCCCTATGGCTACACCTTC.

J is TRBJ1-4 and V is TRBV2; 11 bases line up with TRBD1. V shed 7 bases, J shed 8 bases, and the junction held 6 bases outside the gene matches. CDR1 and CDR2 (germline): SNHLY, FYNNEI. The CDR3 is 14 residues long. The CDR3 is CASNGQGAREKLFF. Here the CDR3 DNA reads TGTGCCAGCAATGGACAGGGGGCGAGGGAAAAACTGTTTTTT.

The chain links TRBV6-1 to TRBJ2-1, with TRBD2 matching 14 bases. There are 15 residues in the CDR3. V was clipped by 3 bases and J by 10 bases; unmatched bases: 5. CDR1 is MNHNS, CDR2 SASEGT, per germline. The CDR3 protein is CASSEGLAGVAEQFF. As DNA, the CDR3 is TGTGCCAGCAGTGAGGGACTAGCGGGAGTTGCCGAGCAGTTCTTC.

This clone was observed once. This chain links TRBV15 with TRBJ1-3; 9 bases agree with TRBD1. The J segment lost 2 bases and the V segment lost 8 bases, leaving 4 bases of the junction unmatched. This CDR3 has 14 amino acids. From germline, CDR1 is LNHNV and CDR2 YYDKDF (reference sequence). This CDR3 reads CATRRQGAGNTIYF. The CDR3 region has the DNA TGTGCCACCCGACGACAGGGGGCTGGAAACACCATATATTTT.

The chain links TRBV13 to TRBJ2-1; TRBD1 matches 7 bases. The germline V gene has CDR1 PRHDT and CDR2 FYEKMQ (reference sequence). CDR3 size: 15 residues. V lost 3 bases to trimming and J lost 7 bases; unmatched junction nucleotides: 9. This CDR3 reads CASSFSGGRVNEQFF. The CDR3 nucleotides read TGTGCCAGCAGCTTTTCAGGGGGTAGGGTTAATGAGCAGTTCTTC.

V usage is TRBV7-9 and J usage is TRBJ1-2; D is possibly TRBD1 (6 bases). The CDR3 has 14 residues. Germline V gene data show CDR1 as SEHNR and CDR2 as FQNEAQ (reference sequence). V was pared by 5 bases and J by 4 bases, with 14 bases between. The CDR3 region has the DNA TGTGCCAGCAGCCAGGGGCACGAAGTCTATGGCTACACCTTC. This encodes CASSQGHEVYGYTF. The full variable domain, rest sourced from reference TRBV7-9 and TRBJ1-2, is DTGVSQNPRHKITKRGQNVTFRCDPISEHNRLYWYRQTLGQGPEFLTYFQNEAQLEKSRLLSDRFSAERPKGSFSTLEIQRTEQGDSAMYLCASSQGHEVYGYTFGSGTRLTVV.

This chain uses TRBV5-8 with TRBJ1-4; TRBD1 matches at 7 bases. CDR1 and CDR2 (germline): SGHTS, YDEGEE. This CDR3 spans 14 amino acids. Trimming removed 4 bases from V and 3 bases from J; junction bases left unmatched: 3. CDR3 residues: CASSRGQSNEKLFF. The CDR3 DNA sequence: TGTGCCAGCAGCCGGGGACAGTCTAATGAAAAACTGTTTTTT. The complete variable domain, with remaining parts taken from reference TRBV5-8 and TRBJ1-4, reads EAGVTQSPTHLIKTRGQQATLRCSPISGHTSVYWYQQALGLGLQFLLWYDEGEERNRGNFPPRFSGRQFPNYSSELNVNALELEDSALYLCASSRGQSNEKLFFGSGTQLSVL.

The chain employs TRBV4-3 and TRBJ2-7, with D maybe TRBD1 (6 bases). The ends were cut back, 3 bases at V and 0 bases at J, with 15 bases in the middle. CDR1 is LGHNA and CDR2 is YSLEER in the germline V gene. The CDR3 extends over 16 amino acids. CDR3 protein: CASSQSQGSTSYEQYF. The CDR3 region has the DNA TGCGCCAGCAGCCAGAGTCAGGGGTCTACCTCCTACGAGCAGTACTTC.